This TCR beta chain is from a study of cytomegalovirus exposure and HLA in healthy donors. Study-level background: The roughly 110 validation repertoires used the same platform as the roughly 670 first-cohort repertoires, a later analysis reported.

Some clones are missing from TCRdb's copy, which holds only in-frame ones; the method was immunoSEQ multiplex PCR. Of about 200,000 clones in the sample, 65% to 90% were seen once. Germline CDR1 and CDR2: LNHDA and SQIVND (reference sequence). This CDR3 spans 14 amino acids. The V gene lost 3 bases and the J gene lost 3 bases, with 11 bases spanning the gap. This clone was picked up a small number of times. The receptor was derived from a woman in her twenties or thirties in good health and CMV-seropositive. The chain carries TRBV19 and TRBJ1-2, with D maybe TRBD1 (5 bases). The sequencing input was PBMCs. DNA for the CDR3: TGTGCCAGTAGTATGACAGAGTATTACTATGGCTACACCTTC. It yields the protein CASSMTEYYYGYTF.